The 27 T cell receptor beta chains in this list originate from one sample, sequenced in a study of T-cell memory formation after mild COVID-19 (dated by TCRdb to the early 2020s). Library creation used 5' RACE. The listed sequencing device is Illumina NovaSeq 6000. TCRdb handled the public reads itself, with Q25 trimming in fastp and clone calling in MiXCR, and kept productive beta chains. Entries are consolidated by CDR3 protein sequence, retaining the most common genes and DNA. In this sample the table shows about 260,000 distinct CDR3 sequences, 8% to 9% of which occur a single time. The ten largest clones take up about 22% of the sample. Input material: PBMCs or a T cell subset sorted from them (not recorded which). Every receptor here comes from a man aged 18 to 30 who had mild COVID-19 (a few samples of this study predate the infection). The sample titles of this study are shuffled in the database, so cell type and time point are left out; the donor was told from shared clones.

The gene calls are TRBV5-5 and TRBJ2-5; 11 positions agree with TRBD1. The CDR3 extends over 15 amino acids. CDR1 is SGHKS, CDR2 YYEKEE, per germline (reference sequence). V lost 0 bases and J lost 4; bases outside the gene matches: 2. The CDR3 DNA reads TGTGCCAGCAGCTTGGTGGGACAGGGGGGAGAGACCCAGTACTTC. It codes for CASSLVGQGGETQYF.

This chain links TRBV5-1 with TRBJ1-4; D possibly corresponds to TRBD1 (6 bases). This CDR3 has 16 residues. The germline gives CDR1 SGHRS, CDR2 YFSETQ. The V end lost 4 bases, the J end lost 4 bases, and 17 bases lay between the germline ends. As DNA, the CDR3 is TGCGCCAGCAGCCTCCGGCCAGGGGAGGGTAATGAAAAACTGTTTTTT. This translates into CASSLRPGEGNEKLFF.

This chain connects TRBV7-2 to TRBJ1-2, with 9 bases identical to TRBD1. The CDR3 loop spans 15 amino acids. CDR1 SGHTA and CDR2 FQGNSA come from the germline V gene. V was clipped by 1 base and J by 4 bases; unmatched bases: 4. The CDR3 reads CASSLGQGGFYGYTF. Written as DNA, the CDR3 is TGTGCCAGCAGCTTAGGACAGGGGGGTTTCTATGGCTACACCTTC.

In regard to this clonotype: Being one base from a much bigger clone, this may be a read error. The chain is built from TRBV7-2 and TRBJ2-7; possible D gene TRBD2, 6 bases. The germline gives CDR1 SGHTA, CDR2 FQGNSA. The CDR3 runs to 15 residues. The CDR3 spells CASSLGQAGSYVQYF. The CDR3 DNA is TGTGCCAGCAGCTTAGGGCAGGCGGGATCCTACGTGCAGTACTTC.

This clonotype has ten or more counts. The genes are TRBV29-1 and TRBJ2-5; 8 nucleotides match TRBD1. Germline assignment: CDR1 SQVTM and CDR2 ANQGSEA. V dropped 7 bases and J dropped 5; count of bases not matched to a gene: 12. CDR3 size: 14 residues. The CDR3 DNA reads as TGCAGCGGGCGGACAGGGACCGCCCTGGAGACCCAGTACTTC. Translation gives CSGRTGTALETQYF.

This clonotype was picked up a small number of times. The chain carries TRBV2 and TRBJ2-3; 8 bases map to TRBD1. The germline gives CDR1 SNHLY, CDR2 FYNNEI. V gave up 10 bases and J gave up 2 bases; unmatched junction bases: 11. The CDR3 loop spans 15 amino acids. The CDR3 here is CAIRTGRWDTDTQYF. The CDR3 DNA reads TGTGCCATCCGGACAGGGCGGTGGGACACAGATACGCAGTATTTT. Combining the CDR3 with reference TRBV2 and TRBJ2-3 gives the whole variable domain EPEVTQTPSHQVTQMGQEVILRCVPISNHLYFYWYRQILGQKVEFLVSFYNNEISEKSEIFDDQFSVERPDGSNFTLKIRSTKLEDSAMYFCAIRTGRWDTDTQYFGPGTRLTVL.

V usage is TRBV10-3 and J usage is TRBJ2-3; D not resolved. The CDR3 has 14 residues. Germline CDR1 is ENHRY and CDR2 is SYGVKD. Trimming removed 8 bases from V and 1 base from J, with 13 bases in between. CDR3 bases: TGTGCCATCGGGGTCCCCGACGGCACAGATACGCAGTATTTT. Translating it yields CAIGVPDGTDTQYF.

A few counts support this clonotype. The chain carries TRBV7-3 and TRBJ2-5; TRBD2 matches at 7 bases. Germline trimming cut 6 bases from V and 0 bases from J; bases unmatched to any gene: 1. This CDR3 is 13 amino acids long. Germline V gene data show CDR1 as SGHTA and CDR2 as FQGTGA. CDR3 sequence: CASSTSDQETQYF. The CDR3 DNA is TGTGCCAGCAGTACTAGCGACCAAGAGACCCAGTACTTC.

This clonotype has more than one count but fewer than ten. The chain links TRBV12-3 or TRBV12-4 to TRBJ1-1, with 7 bases identical to TRBD1. CDR3 length equals 15 residues. V lost 9 bases to trimming and J lost 4 bases; unmatched junction nucleotides: 14. CDR3 amino acids: CASTPLDRLFTEAFF. The CDR3 nucleotides are TGTGCCAGTACCCCCCTGGACAGGCTTTTCACTGAAGCTTTCTTT.

This clonotype was found a few times. The CDR3 region is CASTIGVGLAGDNEQFF. CDR3 DNA sequence: TGTGCCAGCACTATAGGGGTCGGGCTAGCGGGGGACAATGAGCAGTTCTTC. The chain is built from TRBV6-2 or TRBV6-3 and TRBJ2-1; 10 nucleotides agree with TRBD2. J was trimmed by 5 bases and V by 7 bases; bases with no gene match: 14. CDR1 MNHEY and CDR2 SVGEGT come from the germline V gene. The CDR3 is 17 residues long.

This clonotype came up a few times. The rearrangement joins TRBV7-9 to TRBJ1-3; D is perhaps TRBD1 (6 bases). Trimming removed 5 bases at V and 1 base at J, with 12 bases between. Germline CDR1 SEHNR, CDR2 FQNEAQ (reference sequence). The CDR3 is 15 residues long. The CDR3 DNA reads TGTGCCAGCAGCGCTAGGGGGAATTCTGGAAACACCATATATTTT. It is translated as CASSARGNSGNTIYF.

The chain carries TRBV9 and TRBJ1-5, with D perhaps matching TRBD1 (6 bases). Trimming removed 3 bases from V and 4 bases from J, with 14 bases in between. Looked up from germline, CDR1 is SGDLS and CDR2 is YYNGEE. The CDR3 contains 15 residues. The chain's CDR3 is CASSGSRDKNQPQHF. The CDR3 DNA follows: TGTGCCAGCAGCGGATCCCGGGACAAAAATCAGCCCCAGCATTTT.

This clonotype was counted between two and nine times. The J gene is TRBJ2-3, the V gene TRBV20-1; D may match TRBD1 or TRBD2 (5 bases each). Per germline, CDR1 DFQATT and CDR2 SNEGSKA (reference sequence). This CDR3 has 15 amino acids. The V and J ends lost 6 bases and 3 bases respectively, with 19 bases between them. Written as DNA, the CDR3 is TGCAGTGCGAGGCGGACGGGACGAGCAACAGATACGCAGTATTTT. It encodes CSARRTGRATDTQYF.

Ten or more counts support this clonotype. This rearrangement joins TRBV10-3 to TRBJ1-5, with D possibly TRBD1 on 6 matching bases. The CDR3 contains 13 residues. V was pared by 6 bases and J by 4 bases, with 10 bases between. Germline V gives CDR1 ENHRY, CDR2 SYGVKD. The CDR3 protein is CAISGQPNQPQHF. The CDR3 DNA sequence: TGTGCCATCAGCGGACAGCCAAATCAGCCCCAGCATTTT.

The CDR3 DNA reads as TGCGCCAGCAGCCAAGCGAAGACGGGGGGTCCCTACTCCTACAATGAGCAGTTCTTC. Translated, it gives CASSQAKTGGPYSYNEQFF. The chain uses TRBV4-3 and TRBJ2-1, with 7 nucleotides matching TRBD2. This CDR3 comprises 19 residues. Germline V gene lookup returns CDR1 LGHNA and CDR2 YSLEER. Trimming removed 1 base from V and 0 bases from J; junction bases left unmatched: 12.

In its sample, this clonotype was seen a few times. The V and J genes are TRBV12-3 or TRBV12-4 and TRBJ1-2; 7 bases map to TRBD1. Trimming at V came to 5 bases and at J to 6 bases, leaving 3 bases not matched to a gene. The CDR3 is made up of 12 amino acids. CDR3 in amino acids: CASSTGDDGYTF. The CDR3 DNA reads TGTGCCAGCAGTACAGGGGATGATGGCTACACCTTC.

This clonotype has just a few counts. The chain carries TRBV5-5 and TRBJ2-1; TRBD1 matches at 10 bases. Unmatched junction bases numbered 5, after V lost 0 bases and J lost 8 bases. This CDR3 contains 15 residues. Germline V gives CDR1 SGHKS, CDR2 YYEKEE (reference sequence). This CDR3 reads CASSLGTGGSDEQFF. CDR3 DNA: TGTGCCAGCAGCTTGGGGACAGGGGGGAGCGATGAGCAGTTCTTC.

This clonotype was counted between two and nine times. V gene TRBV9 combines with J gene TRBJ1-4; 8 bases match TRBD1. Germline V CDR1 and CDR2: SGDLS, YYNGEE. The V and J ends lost 4 bases and 5 bases, in that order; junction bases with no gene match: 7. The CDR3 covers 15 residues. This chain's CDR3 is CASSFGQGLNEKLFF. CDR3 nucleotide sequence: TGTGCCAGCAGCTTCGGACAGGGCCTAAATGAAAAACTGTTTTTT.

This clonotype was recorded many times. The chain has TRBV11-2 and TRBJ2-3; TRBD2 is a possible D gene (6 bases). The CDR3 contains 18 residues. V lost 1 base and J 3 bases, leaving 20 bases between the germline ends. The germline gives CDR1 SGHAT, CDR2 FQNNGV. CDR3 DNA: TGTGCCAGCAGCTTAGGGCGGGGTATGGGTAGAAAAACAGATACGCAGTATTTT. Residues: CASSLGRGMGRKTDTQYF.

The J gene is TRBJ2-1, the V gene TRBV6-5; D gene unclear. Germline V gene lookup returns CDR1 MNHEY and CDR2 SVGAGI. CDR3 length equals 13 residues. The V gene lost 2 bases and the J gene lost 7 bases, with 9 bases spanning the gap. The CDR3 DNA follows: TGTGCCAGCAGTTACGCCCGGGCGAATGAGCAGTTCTTC. Protein product: CASSYARANEQFF.

This clonotype has only a few counts. The chain carries TRBV4-2 and TRBJ1-1; 7 bases agree with TRBD1. CDR1 is LGHNA and CDR2 is YNFKEQ in the germline V gene. This CDR3 is 15 amino acids long. J gave up 4 bases and V 0 bases, and 5 bases lay outside the gene matches. CDR3 protein: CASSQDYRGGTEAFF. CDR3 nucleotides: TGTGCCAGCAGCCAAGACTACAGGGGTGGCACTGAAGCTTTCTTT.

This clonotype was seen repeatedly, ten times or more. The V call is TRBV7-2, the J call TRBJ2-4; 8 nucleotides align to TRBD1. The CDR3 runs 17 residues. Germline trimming cut 0 bases from V and 3 bases from J; bases unmatched to any gene: 7. In germline, CDR1 is SGHTA, CDR2 FQGNSA. The CDR3 DNA is TGTGCCAGCAGCTTAGCGCAAGGACAGGGAGTCAAAAACATTCAGTACTTC. Translated: CASSLAQGQGVKNIQYF.

This clonotype was counted at least ten times. The chain employs TRBV5-6 and TRBJ2-7, with TRBD2 matching over 8 bases. The V and J ends lost 0 bases and 0 bases, in that order; junction bases with no gene match: 14. Germline lookup yields CDR1 SGHDT and CDR2 YYEEEE. The CDR3 extends over 19 amino acids. The CDR3 nucleotides are TGTGCCAGCAGCTTGGCCAGTTCCAGCGGGGGTTACAGCTCCTACGAGCAGTACGTC. It codes for CASSLASSSGGYSSYEQYV.

This clonotype was found many times. CDR3 in amino acids: CASSLAGEGNQPQHF. The CDR3 DNA is TGCGCCAGCAGCTTGGCCGGGGAGGGCAATCAGCCCCAGCATTTT. The chain combines TRBV5-1 with TRBJ1-5; no reliable D call. V was cut by 0 bases and J by 2 bases, with 9 bases left in between. The germline V gene encodes CDR1 SGHRS and CDR2 YFSETQ. CDR3 size: 15 residues.

This clonotype has a count of ten or more. This chain links TRBV19 with TRBJ2-7; tentative D call: TRBD1 (5 bases). Germline CDR1 is LNHDA and CDR2 is SQIVND (reference sequence). The CDR3 consists of 13 residues. V was trimmed by 5 bases and J by 5 bases, leaving 13 bases between them. CDR3 in DNA: TGTGCCAGTAGTGTCAGGGCATTCGACGAGCAGTACTTC. The encoded protein is CASSVRAFDEQYF.

There are a few counts of this clonotype. The chain uses TRBV9 and TRBJ1-2; 7 bases are a match to TRBD1. This CDR3 spans 14 amino acids. Trimming took 3 bases from V and 4 from J; bases not matched to a gene: 6. Per the germline V gene, CDR1 is SGDLS and CDR2 is YYNGEE. CDR3 sequence: CASSGRDRSYGYTF. The CDR3 DNA follows: TGTGCCAGCAGCGGAAGGGACAGATCCTATGGCTACACCTTC. The full variable domain, with the rest looked up from reference TRBV9 and TRBJ1-2, is DSGVTQTPKHLITATGQRVTLRCSPRSGDLSVYWYQQSLDQGLQFLIQYYNGEERAKGNILERFSAQQFPDLHSELNLSSLELGDSALYFCASSGRDRSYGYTFGSGTRLTVV.

The gene calls are TRBV28 and TRBJ1-1, with a weak D call TRBD1 (5 bases). This CDR3 has 16 amino acids. Germline V CDR1 and CDR2: MDHEN, SYDVKM. Trimming removed 6 bases from V and 1 base from J, with 18 bases in between. As DNA, the CDR3 is TGTGCCAGCAGCCCCCCCACAGGCAATGGGAACACTGAAGCTTTCTTT. Translation gives CASSPPTGNGNTEAFF.